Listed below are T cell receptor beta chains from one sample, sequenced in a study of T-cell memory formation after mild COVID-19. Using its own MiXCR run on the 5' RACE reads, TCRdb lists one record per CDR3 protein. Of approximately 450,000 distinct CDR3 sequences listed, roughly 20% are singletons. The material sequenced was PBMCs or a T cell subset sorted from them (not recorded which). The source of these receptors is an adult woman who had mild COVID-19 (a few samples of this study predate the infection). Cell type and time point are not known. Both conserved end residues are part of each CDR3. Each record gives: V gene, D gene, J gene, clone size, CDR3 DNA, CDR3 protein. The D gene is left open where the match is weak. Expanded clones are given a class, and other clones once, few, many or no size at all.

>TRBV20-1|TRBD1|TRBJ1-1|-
TGCAGTGCCGCGAGGGGGCGCGACACTGAAGCTTTCTTT
CSAARGRDTEAFF
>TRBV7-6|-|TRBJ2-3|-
TGTGCCAGCAGCCCCCGTCGATCAGGGAGTGGTACAGATACGCAGTATTTT
CASSPRRSGSGTDTQYF
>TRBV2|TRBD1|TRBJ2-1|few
TGTGCCAGCTACCGGACAGGTTCTTACAATGAGCAGTTCTTC
CASYRTGSYNEQFF
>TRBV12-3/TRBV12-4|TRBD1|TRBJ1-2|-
TGTGCCAGCAGTCACACTGGGACAGGATTTAACTATGGCTACACCTTC
CASSHTGTGFNYGYTF
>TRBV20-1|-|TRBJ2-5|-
TGCAGTGCTAGAAGGTATTTAGCGTCTCAGGAAGAGACCCAGTACTTC
CSARRYLASQEETQYF
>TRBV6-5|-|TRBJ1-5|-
TGTGCCAGCAGACCCGGGACAAACAGCAATCAGCCCCAGCATTTT
CASRPGTNSNQPQHF
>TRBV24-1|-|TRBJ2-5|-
TGTGCCACCAGTTCCCACGGGACGAAAGAGACCCAGTACTTC
CATSSHGTKETQYF
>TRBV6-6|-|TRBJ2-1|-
TGTGCCAGCGAAAGAGGCAATGAGCAGTTCTTC
CASERGNEQFF
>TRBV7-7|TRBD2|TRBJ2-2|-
TGTGCTAGCAGCCCGGCGGCTAGCGGAGAGATCGGGGAGCTGTTTTTT
CASSPAASGEIGELFF
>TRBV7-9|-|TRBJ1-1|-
TGTGCCAGCAGCTTGGGGGAGGAGACTGAAGCTTTCTTT
CASSLGEETEAFF